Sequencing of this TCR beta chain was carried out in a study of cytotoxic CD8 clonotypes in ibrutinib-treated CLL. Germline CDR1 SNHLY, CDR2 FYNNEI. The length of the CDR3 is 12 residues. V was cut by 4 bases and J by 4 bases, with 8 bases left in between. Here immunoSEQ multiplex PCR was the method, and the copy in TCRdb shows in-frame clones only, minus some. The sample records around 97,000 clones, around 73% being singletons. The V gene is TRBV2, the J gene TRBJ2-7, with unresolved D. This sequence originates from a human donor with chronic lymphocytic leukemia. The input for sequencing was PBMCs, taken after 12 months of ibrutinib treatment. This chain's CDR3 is CASSANLYEQYF. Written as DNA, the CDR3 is TGTGCCAGCAGTGCCAATTTATACGAGCAGTACTTC. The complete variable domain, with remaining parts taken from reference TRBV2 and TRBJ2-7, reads EPEVTQTPSHQVTQMGQEVILRCVPISNHLYFYWYRQILGQKVEFLVSFYNNEISEKSEIFDDQFSVERPDGSNFTLKIRSTKLEDSAMYFCASSANLYEQYFGPGTRLTVT.